These 13 T cell receptor beta chains came from one sample sequenced in a study of T cells in Graves' hyperthyroidism and ophthalmopathy. Amplified regions were TCR beta CDR3 sequences from RNA transcripts. HTBI primers were used for first-round RT-PCR of the TCR CDR3. TCRdb redid the calling of the multiplex PCR reads with MiXCR, one entry per CDR3 protein. The top ten clones hold roughly a sixth of a sample with fewer than 850,000 distinct CDR3 sequences, around a sixth of them seen once. The sequenced sample consisted of blood. All receptors come from a man aged 50-59 years with Graves' hyperthyroidism.

This chain joins TRBV13 and TRBJ2-1; 10 bases align to TRBD2. This CDR3 is 15 amino acids long. Germline values: CDR1 PRHDT, CDR2 FYEKMQ (reference sequence). With V trimmed by 5 bases and J by 8 bases, 9 bases remained unmatched. The chain's CDR3 is CASSLQREGRHEQFF. The CDR3 DNA sequence: TGTGCCAGCAGCCTACAGCGGGAGGGCCGCCATGAGCAGTTCTTC.

This clonotype has at least ten counts. The gene calls are TRBV7-8 and TRBJ2-6; D may be TRBD1 or TRBD2 (5 bases each). The germline V gene encodes CDR1 SGHVS and CDR2 FQNEAQ. This CDR3 comprises 17 residues. Trimming pared 6 bases from V and 4 bases from J, leaving 19 bases between. The CDR3 DNA is TGTGCCAGCAGAAGCGGTCAAGGGGTTCCCGGGGCCAACGTCCTGACTTTC. Translated, it gives CASRSGQGVPGANVLTF.

This clonotype was detected only a few times. The chain carries TRBV5-8 and TRBJ2-7; TRBD2 is a possible D gene (6 bases). This CDR3 contains 14 residues. CDR1 is SGHTS, CDR2 YDEGEE, per germline. V lost 0 bases to trimming and J lost 6 bases, with 13 bases between them. The CDR3 protein is CASSLAGGIAEQYF. The CDR3 nucleotides are TGTGCCAGCAGCTTGGCCGGAGGGATCGCCGAGCAGTACTTC.

This clonotype was detected many times. CDR3 DNA: TGTGCCAGCACCACAAGGGTCGGCAACGAGCAGTACTTC. The encoded protein is CASTTRVGNEQYF. The genes are TRBV12-3 or TRBV12-4 and TRBJ2-7, with no clear D. V was trimmed by 7 bases and J by 5 bases, leaving 15 bases between them. The CDR3 contains 13 residues.

A few counts support this clonotype. The V and J genes are TRBV28 and TRBJ2-6; no firm D call. This CDR3 region has 12 residues. Germline loops: CDR1 MDHEN, CDR2 SYDVKM. With 8 bases removed from V and 4 bases from J, the gap between germline ends came to 6 bases. DNA for the CDR3: TGTGCCAGCGATACCGGGGCCAACGTCCTGACTTTC. Amino acids: CASDTGANVLTF.

This clonotype has ten or more counts. V usage is TRBV6-1 and J usage is TRBJ1-1, with D unclear. Per the germline V gene, CDR1 is MNHNS and CDR2 is SASEGT. V shed 5 bases and J shed 0 bases, with 4 bases lying between them. This CDR3 region has 12 residues. The CDR3 region has the DNA TGTGCCAGCAGTTTTATGAACACTGAAGCTTTCTTT. It encodes CASSFMNTEAFF.

This clonotype was observed a handful of times. The chain employs TRBV6-6 and TRBJ1-1, with 9 nucleotides matching TRBD1. The CDR3 sequence is 17 residues long. The junction had 7 bases not matched to a gene; V was cut back by 2 bases and J by 0 bases. Germline assignment: CDR1 MNHNY and CDR2 SVGAGI (reference sequence). The CDR3 DNA sequence: TGTGCCAGCAGTTACGGGACAGGGAGTAGTTTGAACACTGAAGCTTTCTTT. As protein: CASSYGTGSSLNTEAFF.

This clonotype appeared a few times. The chain joins TRBV7-2 to TRBJ2-1; D is possibly TRBD2 (6 bases). Germline V gene lookup returns CDR1 SGHTA and CDR2 FQGNSA. The CDR3 runs to 14 residues. The V end lost 5 bases, the J end lost 12 bases, and 20 bases lay between the germline ends. The CDR3, as DNA: TGTGCCAGCAGCAATAAAAAACGGGGGATTTTGCAGTTCTTC. Its translation: CASSNKKRGILQFF.

The chain couples TRBV4-1 to TRBJ1-2, with D possibly being TRBD1 (6 bases). Germline V CDR1 and CDR2: MGHRA, YSYEKL. V lost 4 bases to trimming and J lost 8 bases, with 17 bases between them. The CDR3 is 14 amino acids. The CDR3 protein is CASSLPGTHGGYTF. In DNA, the CDR3 is TGCGCCAGCAGCCTTCCCGGGACACACGGGGGCTACACCTTC.

Notes on this clonotype: A read error may be the cause here, since a much bigger clone is one base away. The chain employs TRBV14 and TRBJ1-1; no clear D. This CDR3 is 15 amino acids long. The germline V gene has CDR1 SGHDN and CDR2 FVKESK. This chain's CDR3 is CASSQDSATNTEALF. CDR3 DNA: TGTGCCAGCAGCCAAGATTCGGCCACGAACACTGAAGCTCTCTTT.

Details on this clonotype: This may be a read error: a much more frequent sequence differs by one nucleotide. The chain is built from TRBV12-3 or TRBV12-4 and TRBJ1-1; the D is unclear. This CDR3 contains 13 residues. CDR3 sequence (DNA): TGTGCCAGCAGTCTGCTCCGAAACACTGAAGCTTCCTTT. This encodes CASSLLRNTEASF.

As concerns this clonotype: Being one base from a much bigger clone, this may be a read error. The chain employs TRBV28 and TRBJ1-2; D gene unclear. The CDR3 sequence is 13 residues long. The V gene lost 6 bases and the J gene lost 7 bases, with 15 bases spanning the gap. Per germline, CDR1 MDHEN and CDR2 SYDVKM. In DNA form, the CDR3 reads TGTGCCAGCAGCCGCGTCGAAACGTTTGGCTACACCTTC. Protein product: CASSRVETFGYTF.

This clonotype was recorded a few times. The V and J genes are TRBV20-1 and TRBJ2-3, with TRBD2 matching over 15 bases. V shed 3 bases, J shed 1 base, and the junction held 11 bases outside the gene matches. The CDR3 contains 19 residues. Germline V lookup: CDR1 DFQATT, CDR2 SNEGSKA (reference sequence). The CDR3 DNA follows: TGCAGTGCTAGGTCGACCGGGACTAGCGGGAGGACCCGCACAGATACGCAGTATTTT. Its translation is CSARSTGTSGRTRTDTQYF.